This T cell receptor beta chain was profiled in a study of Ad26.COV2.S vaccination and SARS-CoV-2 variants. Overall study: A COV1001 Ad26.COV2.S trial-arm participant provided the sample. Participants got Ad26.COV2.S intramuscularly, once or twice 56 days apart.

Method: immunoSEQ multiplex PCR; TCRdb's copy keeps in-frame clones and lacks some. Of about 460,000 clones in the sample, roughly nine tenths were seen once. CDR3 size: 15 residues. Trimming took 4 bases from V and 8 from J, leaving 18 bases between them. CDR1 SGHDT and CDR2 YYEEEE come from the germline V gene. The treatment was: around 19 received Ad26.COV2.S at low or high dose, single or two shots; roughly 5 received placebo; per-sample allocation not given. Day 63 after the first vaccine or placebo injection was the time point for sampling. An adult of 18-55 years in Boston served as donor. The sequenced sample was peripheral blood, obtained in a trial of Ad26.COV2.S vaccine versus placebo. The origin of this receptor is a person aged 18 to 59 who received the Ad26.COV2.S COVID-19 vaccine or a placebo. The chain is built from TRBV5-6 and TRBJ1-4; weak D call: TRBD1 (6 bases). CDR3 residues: CASSLDRRPIEKLFF. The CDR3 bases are TGTGCCAGCAGCCTAGACAGGCGTCCTATAGAAAAACTGTTTTTT.